The T cell receptor beta chain described here comes from a study of cytomegalovirus exposure and HLA in healthy donors. V shed 6 bases and J shed 5 bases, with 20 bases lying between them. Germline V gene sequence: CDR1 LNHDA, CDR2 SQIVND (reference sequence). The CDR3 consists of 15 residues. Both 60 Vbeta primers and 13 Jbeta primers went into the PCR. The assay was immunoSEQ multiplex PCR, and TCRdb's table has in-frame clones only and misses some. The sample holds under 200,000 clones, approximately 71% seen once. The sequenced material came from PBMCs. This chain uses TRBV19 with TRBJ2-7; D call uncertain. The TCR originated in a man aged 45-65 years in good health and CMV-seronegative. The DNA of the CDR3 is TGTGCCAGTAGCACAACGTCACTACTACGGCACGAGCAGTACTTC. Translation gives CASSTTSLLRHEQYF.